This T cell receptor (beta chain) was identified during a study of T cell repertoires in ileal Crohn's disease. Study-wide context: Thiopurines (around eleven) or anti-TNF agents (approximately 19) were given postoperatively to about half. Per sample, about 500 nanograms of biopsy DNA were TCRB immunosequenced.

Regarding time point: inflamed ileum from the surgical specimen. Included were adult ileal or ileocolonic Crohn's patients indicated for ileocolonic resection. With respect to this clone: Its antigen is currently unknown.

This table comes from immunoSEQ multiplex PCR, and its TCRdb copy is limited to in-frame clones, with some not included. The sample records several thousand clones, 85% to 95% being singletons. General study findings and limits: Active smokers at surgery had more clonal expansions than non-smokers.

Germline CDR1 and CDR2: SGHKS and YYEKEE (reference sequence). The CDR3 length is 11 residues. With V trimmed by 2 bases and J by 11 bases, 3 bases remained unmatched. The sequence was collected from an adult with Crohn's disease. Source material: ileal tissue. This sequence joins TRBV5-5 and TRBJ1-1; 7 bases are shared with TRBD1. CDR3 amino acids: CASSLAGGAFF. CDR3 in DNA: TGTGCCAGCAGCTTAGCAGGGGGGGCTTTCTTT.